This is a list of T cell receptor beta chains from one sample in a study of tumor T cells in aggressive B-cell lymphoma. The method was immunoSEQ multiplex PCR; TCRdb's version includes in-frame clones alone and lacks a portion of them. The data contain a few thousand clones, more than 85% of them singletons. The sequencing sample was made of tumor tissue. These receptor sequences come from an adult with diffuse large B cell lymphoma. The CDR3 runs from the conserved cysteine through the conserved F or W. The D gene is left open where the match is weak. Rows give clone size only sometimes, using once, few, many, or a class for an expanded clone.

V gene	D gene	clone size	J gene	CDR3 DNA	CDR3 protein
TRBV6-5	TRBD1	NA	TRBJ2-2	TGTGCCAGTCAGGGGGAAGGGGCCGGGGAGCTGTTTTTT	CASQGEGAGELFF
TRBV27	NA	NA	TRBJ1-5	TGTGCCAGCAGTTTTGTAGGGAGTCAGCCCCAGCATTTT	CASSFVGSQPQHF
TRBV18	NA	NA	TRBJ1-1	TGTGCCAGCTCAATACAGGGTTATGGGACTGAAGCTTTCTTT	CASSIQGYGTEAFF
TRBV7-2	NA	once	TRBJ2-7	TGTGCCAGCAGCTTAGGGGACCAGGGGTACGAGCAGTACTTC	CASSLGDQGYEQYF
TRBV5-8	NA	NA	TRBJ1-1	TGTGCCAGCAGCTTCCGGTTTGCTGAAGCTTTCTTT	CASSFRFAEAFF
TRBV15	TRBD1	NA	TRBJ2-7	TGTGCCACCAGCAGAGGGGACAGGGAATACGAGCAGTACTTC	CATSRGDREYEQYF
TRBV5-4	NA	once	TRBJ1-2	TGTGCCAGCAGCTTGCGCTTGTATAATACAAACTATGGCTACACCTTC	CASSLRLYNTNYGYTF
TRBV14	TRBD1	few	TRBJ2-7	TGTGCCAGCAGCCAAGTTCAGGGGGCCAACGAGCAGTACTTC	CASSQVQGANEQYF
TRBV12-5	TRBD1	NA	TRBJ2-5	TGTGCTAGTGGTTTGGGACAGGGGGCTTTAGGAGAGACCCAGTACTTC	CASGLGQGALGETQYF
TRBV28	NA	once	TRBJ1-2	TGTGCCAGCAGTACTTACGGGGGCTACACCTTC	CASSTYGGYTF
TRBV13	NA	few	TRBJ2-1	TGTGCCAGCAGCTTAGCCACGGGAGCGGAAGGAAGTGAGCAGTTCTTC	CASSLATGAEGSEQFF
TRBV6-5	NA	NA	TRBJ1-4	TGTGCCAGCAGTTACTTACTGGCAACTAATGAAAAACTGTTTTTT	CASSYLLATNEKLFF